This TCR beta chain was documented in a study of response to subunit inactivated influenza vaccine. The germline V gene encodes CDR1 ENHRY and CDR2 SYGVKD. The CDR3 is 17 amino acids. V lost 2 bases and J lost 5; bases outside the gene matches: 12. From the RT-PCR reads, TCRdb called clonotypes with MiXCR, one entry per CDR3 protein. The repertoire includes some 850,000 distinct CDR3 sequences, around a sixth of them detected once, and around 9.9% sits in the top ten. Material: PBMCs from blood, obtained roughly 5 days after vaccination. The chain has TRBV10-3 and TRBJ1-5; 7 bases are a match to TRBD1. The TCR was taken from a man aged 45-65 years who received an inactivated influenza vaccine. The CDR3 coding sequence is TGTGCCATCAGTGAGACCCCTTTTACAGGGGCGGATCAGCCCCAGCATTTT. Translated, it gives CAISETPFTGADQPQHF.